This record looks at one T cell receptor beta chain sequence and its context. Its cognate antigen is unknown. The data stem from a study of graft-versus-host responses after intestinal transplantation. Study results and caveats: GvH clones surfaced in recipient marrow, some emerging earlier in ileum or blood.

The germline V gene encodes CDR1 MGHRA and CDR2 YSYEKL. This CDR3 has 17 amino acids. V was clipped by 1 base and J by 0 bases, with 10 bases between them. The assay was immunoSEQ multiplex PCR, and TCRdb's table has in-frame clones only and misses some. This table holds 85,000 to 100,000 clones, roughly 90% found once. Sequenced material: unstimulated CD4+ T cells sorted from spleen or lymph node cells, taken before intestinal transplant. This TCR was sampled from a human donor who received an intestinal transplant. The rearrangement links TRBV4-1 to TRBJ2-6; TRBD1 is a possible D gene (5 bases). The CDR3 region has the DNA TGCGCCAGCAGCCAAGCATGGACAAGCTCTGGGGCCAACGTCCTGACTTTC. Translated: CASSQAWTSSGANVLTF.